The TCR beta chain under discussion was sequenced for a study of T cell clusters in autoimmune cytopenias. TRB was amplified by touch-down multiplex PCR, primer pools A and B combined. Reanalyzing the multiplex PCR reads, TCRdb keeps one entry per CDR3 protein, without DNA. The sample's table shows roughly 2,600 distinct CDR3 sequences. TRB was amplified from 250 ng of peripheral blood genomic DNA per sample. This clonotype ranks as medium-sized (0.01 to 0.1%) in terms of frequency. Its antigen is as yet unknown. Overall study findings and caveats: Functional roles of the in silico T cell clusters still await experimental validation. Exclusive TRB clusters were approximately 3.2-fold more numerous in healthy donors than in active autoimmune hepatitis. Clustering suggested that physiological T cell clusters were missing in primary autoimmune cytopenia patients. TRB repertoire shifts in secondary cytopenia and chronic lymphocytic leukemia mostly reflected lymphoma, not autoimmunity.

CDR3 length: 15 amino acids. Germline V gene sequence: CDR1 LNHDA, CDR2 SQIVND (reference sequence). The TCR was taken from a human donor with an autoimmune cytopenia or autoimmune hepatitis (not recorded which). The chain employs TRBV19 and TRBJ1-5; TCRdb indicates TRBD1, and absent DNA this call remains unverified. The material sequenced was peripheral blood. CDR3 amino acids: CASSNNPGADQPQHF.